The 27 T cell receptor beta chains presented below share a single source sample, sequenced in a study of tumor-infiltrating lymphocytes in primary liver carcinoma. A primer in the constant region served to generate TCR beta cDNA from 450 to 600 ng of total RNA. Three nested multiplex PCR rounds, a slightly modified ARM-PCR, produced the libraries for TCR beta. Two initial PCR rounds of roughly 10 cycles each paired TRBV1-TRBV30 forward primers with a C-beta reverse primer. Each CDR3 protein gets one entry after TCRdb re-called the multiplex PCR reads with MiXCR. This sample yields 300,000 to 350,000 distinct CDR3 sequences, of which around 60% are seen a single time; roughly 6% belongs to the top ten. Unsorted whole blood served as the source of blood RNA, and germline DNA was extracted as well. Sequencing was performed on peripheral blood. The origin of the receptors is a middle-aged man with primary liver carcinoma and hepatitis B virus infection.

This clonotype was observed at least ten times. This chain links TRBV6-6 with TRBJ2-5; D possibly corresponds to TRBD2 (6 bases). The CDR3 loop spans 16 amino acids. V lost 5 bases, J lost 0 bases, and 16 bases lay in between. Germline V lookup: CDR1 MNHNY, CDR2 SVGAGI (reference sequence). The CDR3 region has the DNA TGTGCCAGCAGTGGAATGGGGGGAAGCTACCAAGAGACCCAGTACTTC. This translates into CASSGMGGSYQETQYF.

Many counts were recorded for this clonotype. This rearrangement joins TRBV11-2 to TRBJ2-2; D is ambiguous. CDR3 length: 14 residues. Germline CDR1 SGHAT, CDR2 FQNNGV. V gave up 1 base and J gave up 0 bases, with 3 bases separating them. As DNA, the CDR3 is TGTGCCAGCAGCTTAGTTCCGAACACCGGGGAGCTGTTTTTT. This encodes CASSLVPNTGELFF.

In regard to this clonotype: A much more abundant neighbour one base away suggests this may be a read error. V usage is TRBV6-1 and J usage is TRBJ2-1; TRBD2 is a possible D gene (6 bases). The length of the CDR3 is 16 residues. CDR1 and CDR2 (germline): MNHNS, SASEGT. The CDR3 spells CASSEWAGSSYDEQFF. The DNA for the CDR3 is TGTGCCAGCAGTGAATGGGCCGGGAGCTCCTACGATGAGCAGTTCTTC.

Worth noting for this clonotype: Lacking the conserved final phenylalanine or tryptophan, this CDR3 likely reflects a read error. This chain joins TRBV11-2 and TRBJ2-5; 13 nucleotides agree with TRBD2. Germline V gene lookup returns CDR1 SGHAT and CDR2 FQNNGV. V lost 4 bases, J lost 5 bases, and 7 bases stayed unmatched. The CDR3 runs 16 residues. CDR3 residues: CASSSGTSGAWETQYL. Here the CDR3 DNA reads TGTGCCAGCAGCTCCGGGACTAGCGGGGCGTGGGAGACCCAGTACCTC.

Remarks on this clonotype: One base away lies a much larger clone, so this may be a sequencing read error. The chain uses TRBV12-3 or TRBV12-4 and TRBJ1-4; no clear D gene. The V end was cut by 5 bases, the J end by 8 bases, with 18 bases between. CDR3 length: 15 amino acids. DNA for the CDR3: TGTGCCAGCAGTCCCCAGAATAGAATAGGAGAAAAACTGTTTTTT. Encoded protein: CASSPQNRIGEKLFF.

The rearrangement joins TRBV11-1 to TRBJ2-1; 13 bases fit TRBD2. J gave up 5 bases and V 5 bases, and 6 bases lay outside the gene matches. The CDR3 has 16 amino acids. CDR1 is SGHAT, CDR2 FQDESV, per germline (reference sequence). CDR3 nucleotides: TGTGCCAGCAGCCCCCAGACTAGCGGGAGGCACAATGAGCAGTTCTTC. It yields the protein CASSPQTSGRHNEQFF.

For this clonotype: A much bigger clone sits one base away, suggesting this may be a read error. This chain connects TRBV6-2 or TRBV6-3 to TRBJ2-1; D is perhaps TRBD2 (7 bases). V gave up 0 bases and J gave up 16 bases, with 19 bases separating them. Germline loops: CDR1 MNHEY, CDR2 SVGEGT. This CDR3 comprises 14 residues. The CDR3 DNA sequence: TGTGCCAGCAGTTACTCGGCCAGACACGGGGGGCACTTCTTC. Protein sequence: CASSYSARHGGHFF.

The chain couples TRBV6-1 to TRBJ2-7, with no clear D. The V gene's germline CDR1 is MNHNS and CDR2 SASEGT. The CDR3 loop spans 13 amino acids. Trimming removed 7 bases from V and 2 bases from J, with 12 bases in between. This CDR3 reads CASTSVGTYEQYF. The CDR3 nucleotides are TGTGCCAGCACCAGTGTTGGGACCTACGAGCAGTACTTC.

As to this clonotype: A junction end diverges from the germline sequence, so it may reflect a read error. The rearrangement links TRBV4-1 to TRBJ2-1, with 9 bases aligning to TRBD2. Germline loops: CDR1 MGHRA, CDR2 YSYEKL. This CDR3 comprises 17 residues. The CDR3 here is CASSMTYGTSIDNEQSF. The CDR3 nucleotides read TGCGCCAGCAGCATGACCTACGGGACTAGCATTGACAATGAGCAGTCCTTC.

V is TRBV4-1 and J is TRBJ2-7; 8 nucleotides agree with TRBD1. The CDR3 loop spans 15 amino acids. V shed 5 bases, J shed 0 bases, and the junction held 6 bases outside the gene matches. The germline V gene has CDR1 MGHRA and CDR2 YSYEKL. CDR3 DNA sequence: TGCGCCAGCAGCAACCAGGGACAGGTCTCCTACGAGCAGTACTTC. Amino acids: CASSNQGQVSYEQYF.

The gene calls are TRBV7-9 and TRBJ1-2; D not certain. The CDR3 covers 11 residues. The germline V gene encodes CDR1 SEHNR and CDR2 FQNEAQ (reference sequence). The ends were cut back, 7 bases at V and 8 bases at J, with 11 bases in the middle. CDR3 sequence: CASISARGYTF. CDR3 bases: TGTGCCAGCATCTCTGCCCGAGGCTACACCTTC.

The J gene is TRBJ2-7, the V gene TRBV5-6, with a tentative D call TRBD2 (6 bases). The CDR3 sequence is 17 residues long. The germline CDR1 and CDR2 sequences are SGHDT and YYEEEE. V gave up 1 base and J gave up 0 bases, with 17 bases separating them. The CDR3 DNA is TGTGCCAGCAGCTTGAACCCTAGCGTGCCGAGCTCCTACGAGCAGTACTTC. Translated: CASSLNPSVPSSYEQYF.

This clonotype was detected only once. A read error may be the cause here, since a much bigger clone is one base away. V is TRBV10-2 and J is TRBJ1-5, with D hard to call. Trimming pared 3 bases from V and 7 bases from J, leaving 13 bases between. CDR1 is WSHSY, CDR2 SAAADI, per germline. The CDR3 loop spans 14 amino acids. CDR3 region: CASSDSLIKQPQHF. For the CDR3, the DNA is TGCGCCAGCAGTGACAGCTTGATCAAACAGCCCCAGCATTTT.

This clonotype has more than one count but fewer than ten. The V gene is TRBV14, the J gene TRBJ2-7; 8 bases fit TRBD2. CDR3 size: 15 residues. J was trimmed by 0 bases and V by 6 bases; bases with no gene match: 7. Germline V lookup: CDR1 SGHDN, CDR2 FVKESK. CDR3 bases: TGTGCCAGCAGGCTTTCTAGCGGGTTCTCCTACGAGCAGTACTTC. It yields the protein CASRLSSGFSYEQYF.

This chain joins TRBV7-9 and TRBJ2-1; D might be TRBD2 (6 bases). Germline CDR1 reads SEHNR; CDR2 reads FQNEAQ (reference sequence). The CDR3 contains 16 residues. The germline V and J ends were trimmed by 0 bases and 7 bases, with 16 bases remaining between them. In DNA, the CDR3 is TGTGCCAGCAGCTTAGCCTCCATGGACTATGCAAATGAGCAGTTCTTC. It translates to CASSLASMDYANEQFF.

Turning to this clonotype: This could be a read error, since a much larger clone is one nucleotide away. The genes are TRBV6-2 or TRBV6-3 and TRBJ2-2; maybe TRBD2 (6 bases). Germline loops: CDR1 MNHEY, CDR2 SVGEGT. The V end was cut by 1 base, the J end by 1 base, with 13 bases between. This CDR3 has 17 amino acids. CDR3 sequence: CASSYYIRGVNTGELFF. As DNA, the CDR3 is TGTGCCAGCAGTTACTACATACGCGGGGTGAACACCGGGGAGCTGTTTTTT.

This clonotype has ten or more counts. The V and J genes are TRBV10-2 and TRBJ2-1; D may match TRBD1 or TRBD2 (5 bases each). This CDR3 spans 14 amino acids. V gave up 10 bases and J gave up 2 bases, with 15 bases separating them. CDR1 is WSHSY and CDR2 is SAAADI in the germline V gene. The CDR3 DNA is TGCGCCACCACGGGGCGCGGAACCTACAATGAGCAGTTCTTC. It encodes CATTGRGTYNEQFF.

There are a few counts of this clonotype. A much larger clone sits a single nucleotide away, making a read error possible. The chain is built from TRBV4-3 and TRBJ2-2; D is unresolved. The CDR3 spans 16 residues. CDR1 is LGHNA and CDR2 is YSLEER in the germline V gene. In DNA form, the CDR3 reads TGCGCCAGCAGCCAAGAATATGAGCGAATCACCGAGGAGCTGTTTTTT. Protein sequence: CASSQEYERITEELFF.

V and J are TRBV5-6 and TRBJ2-5; TRBD2 is a possible D gene (5 bases). Germline V CDR1 and CDR2: SGHDT, YYEEEE. V lost 0 bases to trimming and J lost 4 bases, with 10 bases between them. The CDR3 contains 14 residues. CDR3 nucleotide sequence: TGTGCCAGCAGCTTGGAGGCTAGCCGAGAGACCCAGTACTTC. Translated, it gives CASSLEASRETQYF.

CDR3 sequence: CASSRRQAGGATDTQYF. The CDR3 DNA follows: TGTGCCAGTAGCCGTAGACAAGCGGGAGGTGCGACAGATACGCAGTATTTT. This chain uses TRBV11-1 with TRBJ2-3, with 9 bases identical to TRBD2. Germline V gene data show CDR1 as SGHAT and CDR2 as FQDESV (reference sequence). After removal of 9 bases from V and 3 bases from J, the junction contained 16 bases not matched to a gene. CDR3 length: 17 residues.

The genes are TRBV5-4 and TRBJ1-6; TRBD1 is a possible D gene (6 bases). V dropped 4 bases and J dropped 7 bases, with 9 bases sitting between them. The CDR3 is 13 residues long. The V gene's germline CDR1 is SGHNT and CDR2 YYREEE (reference sequence). The CDR3 sequence is CASSHTGNSPLHF. CDR3 coding DNA: TGTGCCAGCAGCCACACAGGGAATTCACCCCTCCACTTT. The full variable domain, rest sourced from reference TRBV5-4 and TRBJ1-6, is ETGVTQSPTHLIKTRGQQVTLRCSSQSGHNTVSWYQQALGQGPQFIFQYYREEENGRGNFPPRFSGLQFPNYSSELNVNALELDDSALYLCASSHTGNSPLHFGNGTRLTVT.

About this clonotype: This sequence may be a read error, since a much larger clone differs from it by one base. The chain employs TRBV6-5 and TRBJ1-5, with 8 bases matching TRBD1. Germline-derived CDR1 and CDR2 are MNHEY and SVGAGI. CDR3 size: 14 residues. CDR3: CASGYSRGLQPQHF. Written as DNA, the CDR3 is TGTGCCAGCGGTTACTCCAGGGGGCTTCAGCCCCAGCATTTT.

This clonotype has a handful of counts. CDR3 loop: CASSPMDRPNEKLFF. The CDR3 DNA reads as TGTGCCAGCAGTCCAATGGACAGGCCAAATGAAAAACTGTTTTTT. This sequence joins TRBV28 and TRBJ1-4; the match to TRBD1 covers 7 bases. V shed 5 bases and J 5 bases; nucleotides not matched to a gene: 8. Germline V gene lookup returns CDR1 MDHEN and CDR2 SYDVKM. The CDR3 sequence is 15 residues long.

The V call is TRBV16, the J call TRBJ2-1; possibly TRBD2 for D (6 bases). Trimming pared 7 bases from V and 13 bases from J, leaving 17 bases between. Germline CDR1 reads KGHSY; CDR2 reads FQNENV. The CDR3 runs to 12 residues. CDR3 sequence (DNA): TGTGCCAGCAAGCAGGCCCCGCGGGATCAGTTCTTC. Translated: CASKQAPRDQFF.

A word on this clonotype: One base away lies a much larger clone, so this may be a sequencing read error. The chain uses TRBV6-5 and TRBJ2-7; D tentatively fits TRBD1 or TRBD2 (5 bases each). The ends were cut back, 6 bases at V and 0 bases at J, with 15 bases in the middle. This CDR3 region has 15 residues. The germline CDR1 and CDR2 sequences are MNHEY and SVGAGI. CDR3 protein: CASRRGASISYEQYF. The CDR3 nucleotides read TGTGCCAGCAGGAGAGGGGCCTCGATCTCCTACGAGCAGTACTTC.

Points on this clonotype: It may be a read error: a sequence one base away is much more abundant. V usage is TRBV4-1 and J usage is TRBJ1-1; no reliable D call. The CDR3 runs 14 residues. CDR1 and CDR2 (germline): MGHRA, YSYEKL. The CDR3 nucleotides read TGCGACAGCAGTCGGGATCCCTATAACACTGAAGCTTTCTTT. This gives the protein CDSSRDPYNTEAFF.

This clonotype was observed a handful of times. A single base separates this from a much larger clone, so it may be a read error. This chain links TRBV13 with TRBJ2-7; TRBD1 agrees at 8 bases. V gave up 5 bases and J gave up 4 bases; unmatched junction bases: 7. The germline gives CDR1 PRHDT, CDR2 FYEKMQ (reference sequence). The CDR3 sequence is 14 residues long. CDR3 sequence (DNA): TGTGCCAGCAGCGACCAGACAGGGGAGTACGAGCAGTACTTC. Encoded protein: CASSDQTGEYEQYF.